These 21 T cell receptor beta chains originate from one sample sequenced in a study of radiation and T cells in renal cell carcinoma. Time point specified: blood 4 weeks post-SBRT, at nephrectomy. The treatment: 15 Gy SBRT to primary tumor, nephrectomy 4 weeks later. Data came from immunoSEQ multiplex PCR; TCRdb stores just in-frame clones and leaves some out. The sample records about 140,000 clones, 70% to 90% being singletons. The material sequenced was blood, taken from a patient whose treatment included radiotherapy and nephrectomy. Receptors originate from a woman aged 45-59 years with renal cell carcinoma.

This chain joins TRBV7-8 and TRBJ1-6; the D gene is possibly TRBD1 (5 bases). CDR1 is SGHVS, CDR2 FQNEAQ, per germline. The CDR3 contains 14 residues. The germline V and J ends were trimmed by 1 base and 10 bases, with 11 bases remaining between them. CDR3 protein: CASSLGQGVSPLHF. In DNA, the CDR3 is TGTGCCAGCAGCTTAGGGCAGGGTGTCTCACCCCTCCACTTT. Based on the CDR3 plus reference TRBV7-8 and TRBJ1-6, the full variable domain is GAGVSQSPRYKVAKRGQDVALRCDPISGHVSLFWYQQALGQGPEFLTYFQNEAQLDKSGLPSDRFFAERPEGSVSTLKIQRTQQEDSAVYLCASSLGQGVSPLHFGNGTRLTVT.

This sequence joins TRBV18 and TRBJ2-7; TRBD1 aligns across 7 bases. V lost 5 bases and J lost 4; bases outside the gene matches: 8. CDR1 and CDR2 from the germline V gene are KGHSH and LQKENI. The CDR3 is 14 amino acids. CDR3 residues: CASSATRDSYEQYF. For the CDR3, the DNA is TGTGCCAGCTCAGCAACCCGGGACAGTTACGAGCAGTACTTC.

The chain has TRBV5-3 and TRBJ2-3, with 10 positions matching TRBD2. TRBV5-3 is an ORF, with its function uncertain. The CDR3 extends over 17 amino acids. The trim removed 3 bases at V and 0 bases at J, leaving 7 bases unmatched. CDR3 DNA: TGTGCCAGAAGCTCTAGCGGGGGCACGCCTAGCACAGATACGCAGTATTTT. Translation gives CARSSSGGTPSTDTQYF.

The J gene is TRBJ1-2, the V gene TRBV7-2, with D perhaps TRBD1 (5 bases). Germline loops: CDR1 SGHTA, CDR2 FQGNSA. The CDR3 runs to 13 residues. V shed 3 bases and J shed 4 bases, with 9 bases lying between them. DNA of the CDR3: TGTGCCAGCAGCTTGGGGGGAGGCTATGGCTACACCTTC. This sequence encodes CASSLGGGYGYTF. The whole variable domain, filled in from reference TRBV7-2 and TRBJ1-2, reads GAGVSQSPSNKVTEKGKDVELRCDPISGHTALYWYRQSLGQGLEFLIYFQGNSAPDKSGLPSDRFSAERTGGSVSTLTIQRTQQEDSAVYLCASSLGGGYGYTFGSGTRLTVV.

In DNA form, the CDR3 reads TGCGCCAGCAGCTTGGGGCAGTACACTGAAGCTTTCTTT. Protein: CASSLGQYTEAFF. V is TRBV5-1 and J is TRBJ1-1; D is undetermined. This CDR3 is 13 amino acids long. Trimming removed 0 bases at V and 3 bases at J, with 6 bases between. In germline, CDR1 is SGHRS, CDR2 YFSETQ.

V is TRBV7-2 and J is TRBJ2-4; 9 positions match TRBD1. Germline CDR1 reads SGHTA; CDR2 reads FQGNSA. The CDR3 has 17 amino acids. V lost 5 bases, J lost 6 bases, and 14 bases stayed unmatched. This CDR3 reads CASSPLAGTGITNIQYF. Written as DNA, the CDR3 is TGTGCCAGCAGCCCTCTGGCCGGGACAGGGATTACAAACATTCAGTACTTC.

The chain is built from TRBV4-2 and TRBJ2-3, with 13 bases matching TRBD2. The CDR3 spans 18 residues. Trimming at V came to 1 base and at J to 2 bases, leaving 6 bases not matched to a gene. Germline CDR1 LGHNA, CDR2 YNFKEQ. The CDR3 loop reads CASSQGLAGGGVTDTQYF. The CDR3 region has the DNA TGTGCCAGCAGCCAAGGACTAGCGGGAGGAGGTGTCACAGATACGCAGTATTTT.

This sequence joins TRBV25-1 and TRBJ2-7, with 7 bases aligning to TRBD1. CDR3 length: 15 amino acids. Germline CDR1 reads MGHDK; CDR2 reads SYGVNS. V dropped 1 base and J dropped 2; count of bases not matched to a gene: 5. The CDR3 DNA sequence: TGTGCCAGCAGTGAATTTGGGCAGGGGGCCTACGAGCAGTACTTC. Encoded protein: CASSEFGQGAYEQYF.

The genes are TRBV19 and TRBJ1-1; D unresolved. The V gene lost 8 bases and the J gene lost 0 bases, with 13 bases spanning the gap. Per germline, CDR1 LNHDA and CDR2 SQIVND (reference sequence). The CDR3 covers 14 residues. The CDR3: CASSRSSMNTEAFF. The CDR3 region has the DNA TGTGCCAGTTCAAGGAGTTCAATGAACACTGAAGCTTTCTTT.

The chain uses TRBV5-4 and TRBJ2-1, with 7 bases that match TRBD1. The germline gives CDR1 SGHNT, CDR2 YYREEE (reference sequence). The CDR3 covers 15 residues. V lost 3 bases and J lost 4; bases outside the gene matches: 7. The CDR3 DNA follows: TGTGCCAGCAGCTCGGGACAGCCAAGTTACAATGAGCAGTTCTTC. Its translation is CASSSGQPSYNEQFF.

J is TRBJ2-7 and V is TRBV7-2; 7 nucleotides line up with TRBD1. This CDR3 has 15 amino acids. Losses at the gene ends were 5 bases for V and 1 base for J; bases not matched to a gene: 8. Germline values: CDR1 SGHTA, CDR2 FQGNSA. The CDR3 DNA sequence: TGTGCCAGCAGCAATCGGGACAGAATATCCTACGAGCAGTACTTC. It is translated as CASSNRDRISYEQYF.

The J gene is TRBJ2-7, the V gene TRBV28, with 7 positions matching TRBD1. Germline CDR1 is MDHEN and CDR2 is SYDVKM. The CDR3 length is 14 residues. V lost 5 bases, J lost 3 bases, and 7 bases stayed unmatched. The CDR3 sequence: CASSPPGQLYEQYF. DNA for the CDR3: TGTGCCAGCAGTCCTCCGGGACAGCTCTACGAGCAGTACTTC.

The chain joins TRBV19 to TRBJ2-3, with D possibly matching TRBD1 (6 bases). The CDR3 consists of 16 residues. Trimming cost V 0 bases and J 1 base, with 11 bases left between them. The germline V gene encodes CDR1 LNHDA and CDR2 SQIVND (reference sequence). The CDR3 bases are TGTGCCAGTAGTATAGATACAGGGTTTCGCACAGATACGCAGTATTTT. Protein product: CASSIDTGFRTDTQYF.

The chain couples TRBV28 to TRBJ2-5; 9 bases are shared with TRBD1. The CDR3 extends over 15 amino acids. With V trimmed by 9 bases and J by 4 bases, 12 bases remained unmatched. Germline V CDR1 and CDR2: MDHEN, SYDVKM. This chain's CDR3 is CASRSPGTGIETQYF. CDR3 bases: TGTGCCAGTCGTTCCCCCGGGACAGGGATAGAGACCCAGTACTTC. The full variable domain, its missing parts supplied by reference TRBV28 and TRBJ2-5, is DVKVTQSSRYLVKRTGEKVFLECVQDMDHENMFWYRQDPGLGLRLIYFSYDVKMKEKGDIPEGYSVSREKKERFSLILESASTNQTSMYLCASRSPGTGIETQYFGPGTRLLVL.

The gene calls are TRBV7-6 and TRBJ1-6; tentative D call: TRBD1 (6 bases). Germline V gives CDR1 SGHVS, CDR2 FNYEAQ. This CDR3 is built from 15 residues. Trimming shortened V by 1 base and J by 9 bases, and 13 bases separated the two germline ends. The CDR3 nucleotides read TGTGCCAGCAGCTTAGATGGGGGCGAAGTTTCACCCCTCCACTTT. Amino acid sequence: CASSLDGGEVSPLHF.

The chain is built from TRBV5-1 and TRBJ2-5; D gene uncertain. The V gene lost 0 bases and the J gene lost 3 bases, with 12 bases spanning the gap. From germline, CDR1 is SGHRS and CDR2 YFSETQ. The CDR3 covers 15 residues. The CDR3, as DNA: TGCGCCAGCAGCTTGGTACCAACGTCAGAAGAGACCCAGTACTTC. It encodes CASSLVPTSEETQYF.

The genes are TRBV28 and TRBJ1-5; D might be TRBD1 (6 bases). The CDR3 length is 15 residues. V lost 6 bases and J 2 bases, leaving 14 bases between the germline ends. Germline V gives CDR1 MDHEN, CDR2 SYDVKM. CDR3 amino acids: CASRPGAGGNQPQHF. The CDR3 region has the DNA TGTGCCAGCAGACCCGGGGCAGGGGGCAATCAGCCCCAGCATTTT.

The chain couples TRBV5-4 to TRBJ2-7, with D perhaps TRBD2 (6 bases). Per the germline V gene, CDR1 is SGHNT and CDR2 is YYREEE (reference sequence). The CDR3 contains 15 residues. V was shortened by 0 bases and J by 3 bases, with 13 bases between the two germline ends. The CDR3 region has the DNA TGTGCCAGCAGCTTGGTCGGCCAGGGACTCTACGAGCAGTACTTC. This encodes CASSLVGQGLYEQYF.

This sequence joins TRBV7-2 and TRBJ2-2; 10 bases match TRBD1. Trimming cost V 3 bases and J 5 bases; bases outside gene matches: 3. This CDR3 comprises 15 residues. The V gene's germline CDR1 is SGHTA and CDR2 FQGNSA. CDR3 sequence reads: CASSLGQGSTGELFF. The DNA for the CDR3 is TGTGCCAGCAGCTTGGGACAGGGGAGTACCGGGGAGCTGTTTTTT.

The rearrangement joins TRBV7-9 to TRBJ2-2, with D hard to call. Germline assignment: CDR1 SEHNR and CDR2 FQNEAQ (reference sequence). Trimming took 1 base from V and 8 from J, leaving 11 bases between them. CDR3 size: 14 residues. CDR3 sequence (DNA): TGTGCCAGCAGCTTAGGTCAGGCGTATGGGGAGCTGTTTTTT. It specifies CASSLGQAYGELFF. The full variable domain, in which reference TRBV7-9 and TRBJ2-2 provide the parts outside the CDR3, is DTGVSQNPRHKITKRGQNVTFRCDPISEHNRLYWYRQTLGQGPEFLTYFQNEAQLEKSRLLSDRFSAERPKGSFSTLEIQRTEQGDSAMYLCASSLGQAYGELFFGEGSRLTVL.

The V call is TRBV10-3, the J call TRBJ1-2; no definite D call. CDR1 and CDR2 from the germline V gene are ENHRY and SYGVKD. The CDR3 extends over 14 amino acids. V lost 1 base to trimming and J lost 6 bases, with 12 bases between them. The CDR3 DNA reads as TGTGCCATCAGTGAGTTTACGGCGTCCAATGGCTACACCTTC. This codes for CAISEFTASNGYTF.